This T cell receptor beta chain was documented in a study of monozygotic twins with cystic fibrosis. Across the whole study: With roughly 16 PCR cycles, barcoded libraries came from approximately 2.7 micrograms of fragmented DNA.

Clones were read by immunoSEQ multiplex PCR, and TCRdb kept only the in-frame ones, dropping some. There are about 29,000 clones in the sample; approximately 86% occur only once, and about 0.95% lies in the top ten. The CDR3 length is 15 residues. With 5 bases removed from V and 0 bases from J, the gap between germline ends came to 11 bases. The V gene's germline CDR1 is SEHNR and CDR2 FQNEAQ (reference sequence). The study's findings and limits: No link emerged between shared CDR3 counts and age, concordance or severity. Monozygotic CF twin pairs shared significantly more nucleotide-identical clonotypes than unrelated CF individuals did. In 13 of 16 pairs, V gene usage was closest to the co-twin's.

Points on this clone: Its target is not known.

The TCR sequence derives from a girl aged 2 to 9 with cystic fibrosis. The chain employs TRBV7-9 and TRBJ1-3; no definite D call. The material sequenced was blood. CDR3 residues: CASSPTPPSGNTIYF. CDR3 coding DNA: TGTGCCAGCAGCCCTACCCCGCCCTCTGGAAACACCATATATTTT.